The 2 T cell receptor beta chains below come from one sample, sequenced in a study of T cells expressing NK-cell markers. For each CDR3 protein, TCRdb gives one entry from its re-call of the 5' RACE reads, without DNA. Here the sample table reports 300,000 to 500,000 distinct CDR3 sequences. The sample taken for sequencing was blood T cells: a sorted CD56 or NKG2C T cell subset, CD4+ or CD8+ T cells, or bulk PBMC T cells (not recorded which). The source is a woman in her forties or fifties in good health.

The rearrangement links TRBV12-3 or TRBV12-4 to TRBJ1-4; TCRdb returns TRBD1, unconfirmable since there is no DNA. The CDR3 sequence is 16 residues long. CDR3 region: CASSLGTGVSNEKLFF.

The rearrangement joins TRBV29-1 to TRBJ2-7; TCRdb's D call, TRBD1, is unchecked because there is no DNA. Per the germline V gene, CDR1 is SQVTM and CDR2 is ANQGSEA. The CDR3 length is 13 residues. The CDR3 region is CSVWTGKTYEQYF.